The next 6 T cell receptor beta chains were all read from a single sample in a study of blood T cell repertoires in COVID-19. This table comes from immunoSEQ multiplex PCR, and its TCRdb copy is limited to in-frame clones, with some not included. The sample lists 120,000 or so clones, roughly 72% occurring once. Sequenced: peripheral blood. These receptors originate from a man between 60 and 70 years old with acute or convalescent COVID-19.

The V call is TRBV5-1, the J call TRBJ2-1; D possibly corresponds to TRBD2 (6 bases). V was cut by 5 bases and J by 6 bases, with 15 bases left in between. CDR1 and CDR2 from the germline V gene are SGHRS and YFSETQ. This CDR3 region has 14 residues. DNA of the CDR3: TGCGCCAGCAGGGAAGGGGCGGGGTCCAATGAGCAGTTCTTC. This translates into CASREGAGSNEQFF. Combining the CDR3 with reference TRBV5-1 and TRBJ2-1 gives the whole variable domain KAGVTQTPRYLIKTRGQQVTLSCSPISGHRSVSWYQQTPGQGLQFLFEYFSETQRNKGNFPGRFSGRQFSNSRSEMNVSTLELGDSALYLCASREGAGSNEQFFGPGTRLTVL.

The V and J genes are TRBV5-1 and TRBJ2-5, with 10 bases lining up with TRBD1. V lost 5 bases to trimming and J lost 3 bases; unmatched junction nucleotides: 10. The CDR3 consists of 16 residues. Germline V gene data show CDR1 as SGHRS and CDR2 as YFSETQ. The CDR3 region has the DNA TGCGCCAGCAGAAGGACAGGGGGAAACATAGAAGAGACCCAGTACTTC. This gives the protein CASRRTGGNIEETQYF. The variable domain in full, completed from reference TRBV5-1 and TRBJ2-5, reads KAGVTQTPRYLIKTRGQQVTLSCSPISGHRSVSWYQQTPGQGLQFLFEYFSETQRNKGNFPGRFSGRQFSNSRSEMNVSTLELGDSALYLCASRRTGGNIEETQYFGPGTRLLVL.

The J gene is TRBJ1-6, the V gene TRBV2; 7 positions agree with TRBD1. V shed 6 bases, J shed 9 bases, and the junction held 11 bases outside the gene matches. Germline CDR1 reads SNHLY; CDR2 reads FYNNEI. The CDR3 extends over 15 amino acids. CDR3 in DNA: TGTGCCAGCAGACGGACAGGTGATTTATTTTCACCCCTCCACTTT. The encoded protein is CASRRTGDLFSPLHF.

The CDR3 DNA reads as TGTGCCAGCAGCTTCCGATCGAGCTCCTACAATGAGCAGTTCTTC. Translation: CASSFRSSSYNEQFF. V and J are TRBV5-4 and TRBJ2-1, with D unresolved. This CDR3 comprises 15 residues. The germline CDR1 and CDR2 sequences are SGHNT and YYREEE (reference sequence). Trimming took off 2 bases at V and 0 bases at J, with 9 bases between the two ends.

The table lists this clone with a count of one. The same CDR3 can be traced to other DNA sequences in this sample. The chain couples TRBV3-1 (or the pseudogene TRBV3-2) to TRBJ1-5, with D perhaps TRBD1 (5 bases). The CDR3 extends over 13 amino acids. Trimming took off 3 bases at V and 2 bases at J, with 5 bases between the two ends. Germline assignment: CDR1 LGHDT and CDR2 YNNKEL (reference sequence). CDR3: CASSQTGNQPQHF. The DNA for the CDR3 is TGTGCCAGCAGCCAGACAGGCAATCAGCCCCAGCATTTT.

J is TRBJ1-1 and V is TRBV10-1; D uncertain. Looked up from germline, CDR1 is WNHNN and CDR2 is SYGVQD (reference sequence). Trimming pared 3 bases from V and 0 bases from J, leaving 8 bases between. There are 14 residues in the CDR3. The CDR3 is CASSDGLMNTEAFF. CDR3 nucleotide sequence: TGCGCCAGCAGTGATGGCCTTATGAACACTGAAGCTTTCTTT.